The subject of this entry is one TCR beta chain. This receptor's antigen is unknown. Base qualities were left out, and no much larger clone turns up one base away. Reading the germline V gene gives CDR1 SGDLS and CDR2 YYNGEE. CDR3 length: 15 amino acids, cysteine to phenylalanine. The CDR3 DNA has 45 bases and is translated from base 1. V is reduced by 4 bases and J by 5 bases, leaving a spacing of 18 bases between them. This entry comes from a study of OX40 agonist ivuxolimab in advanced cancers. For the wider study: Ivuxolimab was an agonistic, fully human IgG2 monoclonal antibody directed against OX40 (CD134), a costimulatory receptor. In the dose-escalation cohort, 75% to 85% of patients were male, and the mean age was 60 years with a range of roughly 20 to 80. The paper reports the monotherapy dose-escalation portion (N = 52 patients) of the phase I ivuxolimab trial. The point of sequencing TCRbeta in the periphery was to test whether ivuxolimab changed TCR sequence diversity and drove clonal T-cell expansion. Of the roughly 52 dose-escalation patients, hepatocellular carcinoma was present in some 19, melanoma in around 15, renal cell carcinoma in 9 and head and neck cancer in 9. Intravenous ivuxolimab was administered to patients every 2 weeks at six dose levels: 0.01, 0.1, 0.3, 1.5, 3 and 10 mg/kg. Three dose-escalation patients achieved partial responses, one with hepatocellular carcinoma and two with cutaneous melanoma. Prior anti-PD-1, anti-PD-L1 or anti-CTLA-4 therapy was permitted, and 30% to 50% of dose-escalation patients had received checkpoint inhibitors.

Genomic DNA was extracted from sorted cells for sequencing of the TCRbeta CDR3 region. TCRbeta CDR3 regions were sequenced using the immunoSEQ Assay. TCRdb took over this immuneACCESS table, retaining in-frame rearrangements with V and J assigned. Such tables are incomplete; in checked studies, under half of the missing clones stem from an unresolved V gene, and the remainder is unexplained. In this sample the table shows tens of thousands of clones, roughly nine tenths of which occur a single time. The top ten constitute 10% of the sample. What the authors observed across the whole study: Partial responders in the 0.1-3.0 mg/kg groups had among the lowest normalized peripheral clonal expansion, especially among CD8+ T cells. Low levels of normalized T-cell clonal expansion were also seen in some patients who did not respond. At doses of 0.1 to 3.0 mg/kg, clonal expansion of both CD4+ and CD8+ T cells in blood was seen between baseline and week 6. Which antigens the clonally expanded peripheral T cells were specific for was not determined. After ivuxolimab, CD8+ T cells had more expanded clones than CD4+ T cells on average.

The trial excluded patients who had a history of autoimmune disease or were on systemic immunosuppression. Peripheral blood for TCR sequencing was collected from all dose cohorts at baseline, on cycle 4 day 1, and on cycle 7 day 1. Samples came from an open-label, multicenter, first-in-human phase I dose-escalation trial of ivuxolimab. Adults with locally advanced or metastatic melanoma, renal cell carcinoma, hepatocellular carcinoma or head and neck squamous cell carcinoma were enrolled in the trial. Before TCR sequencing, CD4+ T cells and CD8+ T cells were sorted from peripheral blood as separate populations.

Sample: CD4+ or CD8+ T cells sorted from blood, taken in a trial of the OX40 agonist ivuxolimab. This sequence was found in an adult with an advanced solid tumor such as melanoma, head and neck, liver or kidney cancer. Here the chain combines TRBV9 and TRBJ1-2; the D region possibly corresponds to TRBD1 (6 bases align). In nucleotide form, the sequence is TGTGCCAGCAGCTTATTCACAGGGTCAAGATATGGCTACACCTTC. This yields the protein CASSLFTGSRYGYTF.